This TCR beta chain was documented in a study of T-cell reconstitution after alpha-beta-depleted transplantation in children. Unique molecular identifiers featured in how the TCRbeta library was prepared. TCRdb redid the calling of the PCR reads with MiXCR, one entry per CDR3 protein. The sample shows approximately 650,000 distinct CDR3 sequences, under 15% of them seen only once. This CDR3 comprises 14 residues. Trimming left V 4 bases short and J 6 bases short, with 12 bases between. This clonotype was detected ten times or more. The source is a girl aged 2-10 years with congenital amegakaryocytic thrombocytopenia, due to receive a stem cell transplant. The rearrangement links TRBV12-3 or TRBV12-4 to TRBJ1-4; D may be TRBD1 (5 bases). This material consisted of PBMCs, taken before TCRalphabeta/CD19-depleted stem cell transplant. CDR3 bases: TGTGCCAGCAGTTCCGGGACGGCGGATGAAAAACTGTTTTTT. It is translated as CASSSGTADEKLFF.